The T cell receptor beta chain under discussion was sequenced for a study of control samples from healthy donors and cancer patients. Trimming removed 6 bases from V and 1 base from J, with 17 bases in between. Per the germline V gene, CDR1 is MNHNY and CDR2 is SVGAGI (reference sequence). The CDR3 is 16 residues long. TCRdb's table, derived via immunoSEQ multiplex PCR, lists solely in-frame clones and lacks some. The repertoire has 150,000 to 200,000 clones, more than 85% of them found once; the top ten carry around 2.2%. Sequencing input: blood. This rearrangement joins TRBV6-6 to TRBJ2-3; D could derive from TRBD1 or TRBD2 (6 bases each). The clonotype originates from a woman aged 40 to 50 in good health. The CDR3 spells CASRPLSGGRTDTQYF. In DNA, the CDR3 is TGTGCCAGCAGGCCCCTTTCCGGGGGCCGCACAGATACGCAGTATTTT.